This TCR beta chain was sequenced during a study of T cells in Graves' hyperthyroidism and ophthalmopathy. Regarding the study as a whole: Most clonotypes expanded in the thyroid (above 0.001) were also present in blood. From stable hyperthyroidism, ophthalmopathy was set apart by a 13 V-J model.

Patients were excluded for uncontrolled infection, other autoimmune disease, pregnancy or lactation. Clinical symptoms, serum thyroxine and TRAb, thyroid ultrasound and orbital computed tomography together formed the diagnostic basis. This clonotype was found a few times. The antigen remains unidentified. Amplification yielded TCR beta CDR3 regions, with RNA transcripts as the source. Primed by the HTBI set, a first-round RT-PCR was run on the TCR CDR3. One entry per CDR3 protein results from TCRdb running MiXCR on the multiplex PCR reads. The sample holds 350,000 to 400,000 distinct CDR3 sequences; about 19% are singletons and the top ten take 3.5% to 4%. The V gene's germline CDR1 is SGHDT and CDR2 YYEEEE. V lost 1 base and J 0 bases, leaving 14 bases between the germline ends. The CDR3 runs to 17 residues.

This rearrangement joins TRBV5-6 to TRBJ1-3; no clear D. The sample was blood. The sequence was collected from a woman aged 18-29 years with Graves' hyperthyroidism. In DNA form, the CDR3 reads TGTGCCAGCAGCTTGTATGTAGAAAGACTCTCTGGAAACACCATATATTTT. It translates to CASSLYVERLSGNTIYF.